This T cell receptor beta chain stems from a study of blood T cell repertoires in COVID-19. In the study overall: Both acute and convalescent COVID-19 samples were obtained from the United States, Italy and Spain. The analysed material was cDNA or gDNA that came from T cells, B-cell-depleted T cells, or PBMCs.

Cohort allocation depended upon clinical history that participants reported. With 2 bases clipped from V and 5 bases from J, the junction kept 6 bases outside the gene matches. The CDR3 runs 17 residues. Germline values: CDR1 LNHDA, CDR2 SQIVND (reference sequence). Under the authors' procedure: Reference gene primer amplification in the assay estimated nucleated cell counts. The method was immunoSEQ multiplex PCR; TCRdb's version includes in-frame clones alone and lacks a portion of them. V and J calls and clone size come straight from that table; D and trimming were deduced from the DNA. Of 210,000 or so clones in the sample, more than 70% were seen once.

This chain uses TRBV19 with TRBJ2-2, with 12 bases that match TRBD2. The sequenced sample consisted of PBMCs or T cells enriched from blood (not recorded which). This TCR was recovered from a man aged 25-45 years with acute COVID-19. In nucleotides, the CDR3 is TGTGCCAGTAGTATACGACTAGCGGGGGCCCTAACCGGGGAGCTGTTTTTT. Its protein is CASSIRLAGALTGELFF.